These 22 T cell receptor beta chains originate from one sample sequenced in a study of T cell responses to AZD1222 COVID-19 vaccine. Clones were sequenced by immunoSEQ multiplex PCR, and TCRdb holds only the in-frame ones, with some missing. The data contain around 44,000 clones, 65% to 90% of them singletons. The sample here was peripheral blood, taken 28 days after the second AZD1222 dose. These receptors were taken from an adult who received the AZD1222 COVID-19 vaccine.

This clone was observed once. V is TRBV5-6 and J is TRBJ2-7; 8 bases match TRBD2. Per germline, CDR1 SGHDT and CDR2 YYEEEE. CDR3 length: 15 amino acids. Trimming took 4 bases from V and 1 from J; bases not matched to a gene: 7. CDR3 amino acids: CASSRSGSLSYEQYF. For the CDR3, the DNA is TGTGCCAGCAGCAGAAGCGGGAGCCTTTCCTACGAGCAGTACTTC.

V is TRBV19 and J is TRBJ1-5, with D unresolved. Deletions cut 1 base from V and 2 bases from J, with 6 bases between. Germline V CDR1 and CDR2: LNHDA, SQIVND (reference sequence). The CDR3 is made up of 14 amino acids. The CDR3 region has the DNA TGTGCCAGTAGTATAGGGGAGGGCAATCAGCCCCAGCATTTT. Encoded protein: CASSIGEGNQPQHF.

In nucleotides, the CDR3 is TGTGCCAGCAGCTTTCGGACTAGCGGGGGAAGCACAGATACGCAGTATTTT. It yields the protein CASSFRTSGGSTDTQYF. The chain uses TRBV7-2 and TRBJ2-3; TRBD2 aligns across 13 bases. Germline CDR1 and CDR2: SGHTA and FQGNSA. J gave up 0 bases and V 3 bases, and 3 bases lay outside the gene matches. The CDR3 is 17 amino acids. The full variable domain, completed using reference TRBV7-2 and TRBJ2-3, is GAGVSQSPSNKVTEKGKDVELRCDPISGHTALYWYRQSLGQGLEFLIYFQGNSAPDKSGLPSDRFSAERTGGSVSTLTIQRTQQEDSAVYLCASSFRTSGGSTDTQYFGPGTRLTVL.

The genes are TRBV13 and TRBJ2-3; a weak D match, TRBD2 (6 bases). CDR1 is PRHDT and CDR2 is FYEKMQ in the germline V gene (reference sequence). The CDR3 spans 16 residues. The V end was cut by 4 bases, the J end by 1 base, with 15 bases between. CDR3 sequence: CASSSPGGLGTDTQYF. Here the CDR3 DNA reads TGTGCCAGCAGCTCCCCCGGGGGACTGGGCACAGATACGCAGTATTTT.

This clone was found a few times. The J gene is TRBJ2-6, the V gene TRBV4-2; maybe TRBD2 (6 bases). This CDR3 has 15 amino acids. CDR1 is LGHNA and CDR2 is YNFKEQ in the germline V gene. The ends were cut back, 5 bases at V and 0 bases at J, with 8 bases in the middle. Here the CDR3 reads CASSGGDSGANVLTF. The CDR3 DNA is TGTGCCAGCAGCGGAGGGGACTCTGGGGCCAACGTCCTGACTTTC.

This clone was counted between two and nine times. The J gene is TRBJ2-3, the V gene TRBV29-1; TRBD2 aligns across 10 bases. V dropped 7 bases and J dropped 5; count of bases not matched to a gene: 9. Germline V gene lookup returns CDR1 SQVTM and CDR2 ANQGSEA. The CDR3 runs 14 residues. In nucleotides, the CDR3 is TGCAGCGCCAAAGCGGGAGGGCTTTTAGATACGCAGTATTTT. This encodes CSAKAGGLLDTQYF.

The V call is TRBV27, the J call TRBJ2-7; no reliable D call. V lost 2 bases, J lost 3 bases, and 11 bases lay in between. The CDR3 is 14 residues long. Germline CDR1 is MNHEY and CDR2 is SMNVEV (reference sequence). CDR3 sequence reads: CASSLKAWDYEQYF. The CDR3 nucleotides are TGTGCCAGCAGTTTAAAGGCCTGGGACTACGAGCAGTACTTC.

This clone has more than one count but fewer than ten. The J gene is TRBJ2-7, the V gene TRBV29-1, with D hard to call. The CDR3 extends over 13 amino acids. V lost 4 bases to trimming and J lost 4 bases, with 14 bases between them. The germline gives CDR1 SQVTM, CDR2 ANQGSEA. The CDR3 DNA follows: TGCAGCGTTGGGGTGGGTAGGGATTACGAGCAGTACTTC. This encodes CSVGVGRDYEQYF.

The rearrangement links TRBV7-3 to TRBJ1-1; no firm D call. Per germline, CDR1 SGHTA and CDR2 FQGTGA. With 1 base removed from V and 2 bases from J, the gap between germline ends came to 5 bases. The CDR3 has 13 amino acids. The CDR3, as DNA: TGTGCCAGCAGCTTAAAGATCAACACTGAAGCTTTCTTT. Its protein product is CASSLKINTEAFF.

This chain links TRBV5-4 with TRBJ2-7; a weak D match, TRBD2 (6 bases). Between the trimmed V and J ends, which lost 0 bases and 3 bases, there was a span of 22 bases. This CDR3 region has 18 residues. Per germline, CDR1 SGHNT and CDR2 YYREEE (reference sequence). CDR3 region: CASSLGGVRLERSYEQYF. The CDR3 coding sequence is TGTGCCAGCAGCTTGGGGGGGGTGAGACTCGAGCGGAGCTACGAGCAGTACTTC.

The V call is TRBV4-1, the J call TRBJ2-1, with 7 bases fitting TRBD2. Germline CDR1 and CDR2: MGHRA and YSYEKL. The CDR3 has 14 residues. J gave up 6 bases and V 10 bases, and 12 bases lay outside the gene matches. The CDR3 DNA reads TGCGCCACCCGACCGCGGGAGCCGTCCAATGAGCAGTTCTTC. Protein sequence: CATRPREPSNEQFF.

The V call is TRBV12-3 or TRBV12-4, the J call TRBJ2-1; 7 bases agree with TRBD2. This CDR3 is 12 amino acids long. V lost 6 bases and J lost 15; bases outside the gene matches: 11. CDR3 protein: CASSSGERDPFF. As DNA, the CDR3 is TGTGCCAGCAGCTCTGGGGAGCGGGATCCGTTCTTC.

The genes are TRBV7-2 and TRBJ2-7; the match to TRBD1 covers 9 bases. CDR1 and CDR2 from the germline V gene are SGHTA and FQGNSA. The CDR3 has 16 residues. Written as DNA, the CDR3 is TGTGCGACAGGGGGGGGACAGGGATTGGAGGGTAACGAGCAGTACTTC. Protein sequence: CATGGGQGLEGNEQYF.

This chain connects TRBV29-1 to TRBJ2-2; TRBD2 matches at 12 bases. Germline V gives CDR1 SQVTM, CDR2 ANQGSEA. V shed 4 bases, J shed 6 bases, and the junction held 3 bases outside the gene matches. This CDR3 is 14 amino acids long. CDR3 nucleotides: TGCAGCGTTGTGGGACTAGCGGGCGCCGGGGAGCTGTTTTTT. Residues: CSVVGLAGAGELFF.

The chain has TRBV6-6 and TRBJ2-7, with D perhaps matching TRBD1 (5 bases). Per germline, CDR1 MNHNY and CDR2 SVGAGI (reference sequence). The V end was cut by 5 bases, the J end by 3 bases, with 8 bases between. CDR3 length equals 12 residues. The CDR3 DNA reads TGTGCCAGCAGTATCAGGGACTACGAGCAGTACTTC. The encoded protein is CASSIRDYEQYF.

The chain links TRBV15 to TRBJ2-1; 11 positions match TRBD2. The germline V gene has CDR1 LNHNV and CDR2 YYDKDF (reference sequence). With 7 bases clipped from V and 2 bases from J, the junction kept 7 bases outside the gene matches. CDR3 length equals 16 residues. The CDR3 sequence: CATNRGTSGAYNEQFF. In nucleotides, the CDR3 is TGTGCCACCAACAGGGGGACTAGCGGCGCCTACAATGAGCAGTTCTTC.

The rearrangement joins TRBV15 to TRBJ2-3; the match to TRBD2 covers 11 bases. Germline CDR1 is LNHNV and CDR2 is YYDKDF (reference sequence). This CDR3 is built from 21 residues. Germline trimming cut 0 bases from V and 5 bases from J; bases unmatched to any gene: 19. The CDR3, as DNA: TGTGCCACCAGCAGAGATTTACGAGGGAGGTCTAGCGGGAGGAGTGGAGATACGCAGTATTTT. Amino acids: CATSRDLRGRSSGRSGDTQYF.

CDR3: CASGPWRDSNFNEQFF. The CDR3 nucleotides read TGCGCCAGCGGCCCCTGGAGGGACTCGAACTTCAATGAGCAGTTCTTC. The chain links TRBV5-1 to TRBJ2-1, with D possibly matching TRBD2 (6 bases). Per germline, CDR1 SGHRS and CDR2 YFSETQ. V was clipped by 7 bases and J by 6 bases, with 23 bases between them. The CDR3 totals 16 residues.

In its sample, this clone was seen once. The chain carries TRBV18 and TRBJ1-6; D is unclear. Per germline, CDR1 KGHSH and CDR2 LQKENI. V lost 4 bases to trimming and J lost 8 bases, with 15 bases between them. CDR3 length: 15 amino acids. As DNA, the CDR3 is TGTGCCAGCTCACTTGCCGGGATGAGGGATTCACCCCTCCACTTT. Translation gives CASSLAGMRDSPLHF.

This chain uses TRBV6-2 or TRBV6-3 with TRBJ2-4; D is unclear. CDR3 length equals 14 residues. Per germline, CDR1 MNHEY and CDR2 SVGEGT. The V end was cut by 5 bases, the J end by 1 base, with 9 bases between. This chain's CDR3 is CASSRDRAKNIQYF. The DNA for the CDR3 is TGTGCCAGCAGTAGGGATAGGGCCAAAAACATTCAGTACTTC.

The rearrangement links TRBV11-2 to TRBJ2-1; TRBD1 matches 8 bases. V shed 5 bases and J 9 bases; nucleotides not matched to a gene: 21. CDR3 length: 18 residues. CDR1 and CDR2 (germline): SGHAT, FQNNGV. The CDR3 nucleotides read TGTGCCAGCAGCCGCTTTATCGAACAGGGGGTCGGAGGGGGTGAGCAGTTCTTC. Protein: CASSRFIEQGVGGGEQFF.

The chain has TRBV9 and TRBJ1-4, with unresolved D. This CDR3 is built from 16 residues. V gave up 0 bases and J gave up 4 bases, with 13 bases separating them. The germline gives CDR1 SGDLS, CDR2 YYNGEE. In nucleotides, the CDR3 is TGTGCCAGCAGCGTAGCTGCGGGGAGGGTTAATGAAAAACTGTTTTTT. Translating it yields CASSVAAGRVNEKLFF. Full variable domain (outside the CDR3, taken from reference TRBV9 and TRBJ1-4): DSGVTQTPKHLITATGQRVTLRCSPRSGDLSVYWYQQSLDQGLQFLIQYYNGEERAKGNILERFSAQQFPDLHSELNLSSLELGDSALYFCASSVAAGRVNEKLFFGSGTQLSVL.